The 10 T cell receptor beta chains below were found in one sample sequenced in a study of blood T cell repertoires in COVID-19. TCRdb keeps only in-frame clones here, not all; method: immunoSEQ multiplex PCR. The sample consists of about 310,000 clones, 89% of them appearing once. Sequenced material: PBMCs or T cells enriched from blood (not recorded which). All receptors come from a woman between 35 and 50 years old who had recovered from COVID-19.

The chain has TRBV7-9 and TRBJ2-5; maybe TRBD2 (6 bases). V dropped 1 base and J dropped 5 bases, with 14 bases sitting between them. The V gene's germline CDR1 is SEHNR and CDR2 FQNEAQ (reference sequence). The CDR3 spans 15 residues. The CDR3 region is CASSLGRGAGETQYF. The CDR3 region has the DNA TGTGCCAGCAGCTTAGGGCGGGGTGCCGGGGAGACCCAGTACTTC. Variable domain in full (rest from reference TRBV7-9 and TRBJ2-5): DTGVSQNPRHKITKRGQNVTFRCDPISEHNRLYWYRQTLGQGPEFLTYFQNEAQLEKSRLLSDRFSAERPKGSFSTLEIQRTEQGDSAMYLCASSLGRGAGETQYFGPGTRLLVL.

This chain links TRBV21-1 with TRBJ1-3; the D call of TRBD1 is as the table states it, not checked on the DNA. TRBV21-1 is reported as a pseudogene. The length of the CDR3 is 19 residues. CDR3 loop: CASSKVELDRGLSGNTIYF. The DNA of the CDR3 is TGTGCCAGCAGCAAAGTGGAGCTAGACAGGGGGCTGTCTGGAAACACCATATATTTT.

The rearrangement joins TRBV2 to TRBJ2-1; tentatively, D is TRBD2 (5 bases). The CDR3 covers 15 residues. V shed 3 bases and J shed 2 bases, with 11 bases lying between them. Looked up from germline, CDR1 is SNHLY and CDR2 is FYNNEI. Here the CDR3 DNA reads TGTGCCAGCAGTGACTCAGCGGTAACCTACAATGAGCAGTTCTTC. Protein sequence: CASSDSAVTYNEQFF.

This clone was counted only a few times. The V and J genes are TRBV25-1 and TRBJ2-1; 7 nucleotides align to TRBD2. Trimming took 5 bases from V and 2 from J; bases not matched to a gene: 6. The CDR3 runs to 15 residues. CDR1 and CDR2 from the germline V gene are MGHDK and SYGVNS. This chain's CDR3 is CASSNERGPYNEQFF. The CDR3 nucleotides are TGTGCCAGCAGTAACGAGCGGGGACCCTACAATGAGCAGTTCTTC. The variable domain in full, completed from reference TRBV25-1 and TRBJ2-1, reads EADIYQTPRYLVIGTGKKITLECSQTMGHDKMYWYQQDPGMELHLIHYSYGVNSTEKGDLSSESTVSRIRTEHFPLTLESARPSHTSQYLCASSNERGPYNEQFFGPGTRLTVL.

The chain is built from TRBV5-4 and TRBJ2-7; 11 positions agree with TRBD2. J was trimmed by 2 bases and V by 0 bases; bases with no gene match: 4. Germline values: CDR1 SGHNT, CDR2 YYREEE (reference sequence). The CDR3 runs 16 residues. CDR3 protein: CASSLGPSGRTYEQYF. Written as DNA, the CDR3 is TGTGCCAGCAGCTTGGGTCCTAGCGGGAGGACCTACGAGCAGTACTTC.

This chain links TRBV2 with TRBJ1-1, with a tentative D call TRBD1 (6 bases). Germline V gene lookup returns CDR1 SNHLY and CDR2 FYNNEI. This CDR3 contains 13 residues. The V gene lost 8 bases and the J gene lost 0 bases, with 10 bases spanning the gap. CDR3 DNA: TGTGCCAGCCGAACAGGGCTGAACACTGAAGCTTTCTTT. This gives the protein CASRTGLNTEAFF.

The J gene is TRBJ2-7, the V gene TRBV15; D may be TRBD2 (5 bases). V lost 0 bases to trimming and J lost 4 bases, with 16 bases between them. Germline values: CDR1 LNHNV, CDR2 YYDKDF (reference sequence). This CDR3 is 16 amino acids long. For the CDR3, the DNA is TGTGCCACCAGCAGAGATCCGGGAAGGTTCGAATACGAGCAGTACTTC. This codes for CATSRDPGRFEYEQYF.

Here the CDR3 DNA reads TGTGCCACCAGCAGACCCGGACAGGAGGGGAACTATGGCTACACCTTC. It translates to CATSRPGQEGNYGYTF. V and J are TRBV15 and TRBJ1-2, with 7 bases lining up with TRBD1. This CDR3 has 16 residues. V lost 2 bases and J lost 2; bases outside the gene matches: 8. CDR1 and CDR2 from the germline V gene are LNHNV and YYDKDF (reference sequence).

The J gene is TRBJ2-1, the V gene TRBV15; TRBD2 agrees at 10 bases. The germline CDR1 and CDR2 sequences are LNHNV and YYDKDF (reference sequence). The CDR3 runs 15 residues. V gave up 5 bases and J gave up 9 bases; unmatched junction bases: 10. CDR3 region: CATSPRSASGSEQFF. DNA for the CDR3: TGTGCCACCAGCCCCCGGAGCGCTAGCGGGAGTGAGCAGTTCTTC.

The chain uses TRBV6-4 and TRBJ2-3, with D perhaps matching TRBD2 (5 bases). Germline values: CDR1 MRHNA, CDR2 SNTAGT. V lost 7 bases to trimming and J lost 7 bases, with 27 bases between them. The CDR3 runs to 17 residues. The CDR3 loop reads CASTTLAKQPLTNTQYF. The CDR3 bases are TGTGCCAGCACCACCCTAGCTAAACAGCCTCTGACAAATACGCAGTATTTT.